These 30 T cell receptor beta chains were all obtained from the same sample, sequenced in a study of blood T cells in healthy people across ages. Then a second PCR, running roughly 7 to 11 cycles, was carried out with a sample-barcoded 5' primer and a J-beta primer mix. TCRdb passed the 5' RACE reads through MiXCR, listing each CDR3 protein once. Seen here are about 510,000 distinct CDR3 sequences, about 28% observed once, and the top ten hold about 3.3%. These same data were also listed under a study on T cells of mothers and their children.

Sequenced material: blood. These receptors were taken from a boy aged 2 to 9 in good health.

The V and J genes are TRBV29-1 and TRBJ2-7; perhaps TRBD1 as D (6 bases). CDR1 SQVTM and CDR2 ANQGSEA come from the germline V gene. The length of the CDR3 is 13 residues. The V end was cut by 4 bases, the J end by 2 bases, with 12 bases between. Written as DNA, the CDR3 is TGCAGCGTTGGGCGAGGACAGACCTACGAGCAGTACTTC. It is translated as CSVGRGQTYEQYF.

This clonotype appeared many times. The chain links TRBV7-2 to TRBJ2-4; 9 bases agree with TRBD2. The germline gives CDR1 SGHTA, CDR2 FQGNSA. The CDR3 sequence is 16 residues long. The junction had 6 bases not matched to a gene; V was cut back by 6 bases and J by 0 bases. CDR3 coding DNA: TGTGCCAGCAGAGCGGGAGGTGGAATAGCCAAAAACATTCAGTACTTC. Translating gives CASRAGGGIAKNIQYF.

The rearrangement joins TRBV14 to TRBJ2-1; D is possibly TRBD1 (5 bases). Matching the DNA end better, TRBJ2-7 makes the J call doubtful. The CDR3 covers 15 residues. CDR1 and CDR2 (germline): SGHDN, FVKESK. The DNA for the CDR3 is TGTGCCAGCAGCCAAGATCTTGTCAGGGCCAACGAGCAGTACTTC. Its protein is CASSQDLVRANEQYF.

V and J are TRBV12-3 or TRBV12-4 and TRBJ1-1, with D perhaps matching TRBD1 (6 bases). The CDR3 loop spans 15 amino acids. The germline V and J ends were trimmed by 2 bases and 4 bases, with 14 bases remaining between them. The CDR3, as DNA: TGTGCCAGCAGTTTAACTCTACAAGGGGGCACTGAAGCTTTCTTT. Amino acid sequence: CASSLTLQGGTEAFF.

The V call is TRBV15, the J call TRBJ2-3; 10 bases agree with TRBD2. This CDR3 comprises 13 residues. Germline-derived CDR1 and CDR2 are LNHNV and YYDKDF (reference sequence). The trim removed 5 bases at V and 10 bases at J, leaving 6 bases unmatched. CDR3 nucleotide sequence: TGTGCCACCAGCCGATCTAGCGGGGGCCCGCAGTATTTT. Residues: CATSRSSGGPQYF. Full variable domain (remainder filled in from reference TRBV15 and TRBJ2-3): DAMVIQNPRYQVTQFGKPVTLSCSQTLNHNVMYWYQQKSSQAPKLLFHYYDKDFNNEADTPDNFQSRRPNTSFCFLDIRSPGLGDTAMYLCATSRSSGGPQYFGPGTRLTVL.

The V call is TRBV5-1, the J call TRBJ1-1, with 7 bases identical to TRBD1. Germline V gene data show CDR1 as SGHRS and CDR2 as YFSETQ. The CDR3 has 16 residues. The ends lost 5 bases at V and 3 bases at J; junction bases unmatched: 13. CDR3 coding DNA: TGCGCCAGCAGAAAGGGGGCGCGATCCTCCGACACTGAAGCTTTCTTT. Encoded protein: CASRKGARSSDTEAFF.

As to this clonotype: One end of the junction is discordant with germline, which a read error may explain. The chain recombines TRBV15 with TRBJ1-3, with D maybe TRBD1 (5 bases). The germline CDR1 and CDR2 sequences are LNHNV and YYDKDF (reference sequence). This CDR3 spans 13 amino acids. The CDR3 coding sequence is TGTGCCACCAGCAGAGCCGAGGGTTGGGGGGTTCATTTT. This encodes CATSRAEGWGVHF.

The chain links TRBV12-3 or TRBV12-4 to TRBJ2-1; D is tentatively TRBD1 or TRBD2 (5 bases each). This CDR3 spans 14 amino acids. Trimming removed 3 bases from V and 2 bases from J, with 8 bases in between. The CDR3 loop reads CASSFEGPYNEQFF. The CDR3, as DNA: TGTGCCAGCAGTTTTGAGGGGCCCTACAATGAGCAGTTCTTC.

The rearrangement uses TRBV10-3 and TRBJ2-4; D is unresolved. The V gene lost 4 bases and the J gene lost 8 bases, with 12 bases spanning the gap. This CDR3 region has 13 residues. In germline, CDR1 is ENHRY, CDR2 SYGVKD. CDR3 region: CAISAATEDIQYF. CDR3 sequence (DNA): TGTGCCATCAGTGCCGCTACAGAGGACATTCAGTACTTC.

The CDR3 is CASHNNSPLHF. In nucleotides, the CDR3 is TGTGCCAGCCACAATAATTCACCCCTCCACTTT. The rearrangement uses TRBV28 and TRBJ1-6, with D unclear. The germline V gene encodes CDR1 MDHEN and CDR2 SYDVKM. V gave up 8 bases and J gave up 5 bases, with 4 bases separating them. The CDR3 totals 11 residues.

The rearrangement links TRBV9 to TRBJ2-7; D gene uncertain. Germline V gene lookup returns CDR1 SGDLS and CDR2 YYNGEE. The V gene lost 0 bases and the J gene lost 7 bases, with 11 bases spanning the gap. CDR3 length: 13 amino acids. The CDR3 DNA is TGTGCCAGCAGCGTAGTGCCGCGTGGGGAGCAGTACTTC. Protein product: CASSVVPRGEQYF. Full variable domain (rest looked up from reference TRBV9 and TRBJ2-7): DSGVTQTPKHLITATGQRVTLRCSPRSGDLSVYWYQQSLDQGLQFLIQYYNGEERAKGNILERFSAQQFPDLHSELNLSSLELGDSALYFCASSVVPRGEQYFGPGTRLTVT.

This chain connects TRBV18 to TRBJ1-4; 11 positions agree with TRBD1. The germline CDR1 and CDR2 sequences are KGHSH and LQKENI. Losses at the gene ends were 0 bases for V and 7 bases for J; bases not matched to a gene: 1. This CDR3 comprises 15 residues. CDR3 sequence reads: CASSPPGTGGEKLFF. Here the CDR3 DNA reads TGTGCCAGCTCACCACCCGGGACAGGGGGTGAAAAACTGTTTTTT.

The chain has TRBV3-1 and TRBJ2-3; 7 bases align to TRBD2. With 6 bases clipped from V and 5 bases from J, the junction kept 17 bases outside the gene matches. This CDR3 contains 17 residues. The germline CDR1 and CDR2 sequences are LGHDT and YNNKEL (reference sequence). This chain's CDR3 is CASSRTIAGARRDTQYF. As DNA, the CDR3 is TGTGCCAGCAGTCGGACCATAGCGGGCGCTAGGAGAGATACGCAGTATTTT.

This clonotype was seen a handful of times. The chain combines TRBV2 with TRBJ2-7; D not resolved. Trimming left V 6 bases short and J 5 bases short, with 20 bases between. The germline V gene encodes CDR1 SNHLY and CDR2 FYNNEI. The CDR3 loop spans 15 amino acids. The CDR3 here is CASSPTPDLNDEQYF. DNA of the CDR3: TGTGCCAGCAGCCCTACCCCGGATCTGAACGACGAGCAGTACTTC.

This clonotype has only a few counts. Since a much larger clone is just one base distant, this may be a read error. The chain recombines TRBV20-1 with TRBJ2-5; 10 bases agree with TRBD2. Germline CDR1 is DFQATT and CDR2 is SNEGSKA (reference sequence). The V and J ends lost 3 bases and 5 bases, in that order; junction bases with no gene match: 0. The CDR3 consists of 12 residues. The CDR3 region is CSASSGRETQYF. The CDR3 DNA reads as TGCAGTGCTAGTAGCGGGAGGGAGACCCAGTACTTC.

The rearrangement joins TRBV29-1 to TRBJ2-7; tentatively, D is TRBD1 (6 bases). Germline-derived CDR1 and CDR2 are SQVTM and ANQGSEA. The V end lost 0 bases, the J end lost 3 bases, and 12 bases lay between the germline ends. This CDR3 spans 14 amino acids. CDR3 nucleotide sequence: TGCAGCGTTGAAGATCCTTCCAGGGGCTACGAGCAGTACTTC. Translated, it gives CSVEDPSRGYEQYF.

With regard to this clonotype: An end of the junction differs from the germline gene, which may be a read error. The V and J genes are TRBV5-1 and TRBJ2-2; 15 bases line up with TRBD2. Germline assignment: CDR1 SGHRS and CDR2 YFSETQ. CDR3 length: 16 amino acids. This chain's CDR3 is CASAGGLAGGTGEPFF. The CDR3 region has the DNA TGCGCCAGCGCCGGGGGACTAGCGGGAGGTACCGGGGAGCCGTTTTTT.

This chain connects TRBV12-3 or TRBV12-4 to TRBJ2-7; 7 bases are a match to TRBD2. The ends lost 6 bases at V and 2 bases at J; junction bases unmatched: 10. This CDR3 is built from 15 residues. CDR3 bases: TGTGCCAGCAGGCTGAGCGGGAATGCCCCCTACGAGCAGTACTTC. Encoded protein: CASRLSGNAPYEQYF.

V is TRBV24-1 and J is TRBJ2-2; D not certain. Germline CDR1 and CDR2: KGHDR and SFDVKD. Trimming cost V 1 base and J 5 bases, with 1 base left between them. There are 12 residues in the CDR3. The CDR3 region is CATSDLTGELFF. CDR3 in DNA: TGTGCCACCAGTGATTTAACCGGGGAGCTGTTTTTT.

On this clonotype: Here the CDR3 omits its conserved ending phenylalanine or tryptophan, so a read error is the likely source. The rearrangement links TRBV5-1 to TRBJ1-1; TRBD1 agrees at 7 bases. The germline V gene has CDR1 SGHRS and CDR2 YFSETQ. This CDR3 contains 16 residues. The trim removed 4 bases at V and 0 bases at J, leaving 9 bases unmatched. The CDR3: CASSTRQGGLNTEAFS. The DNA of the CDR3 is TGCGCCAGCAGCACCCGACAGGGAGGGTTGAACACTGAAGCTTTCTCT.

V gene TRBV7-2 combines with J gene TRBJ2-1, with TRBD2 identical over 9 bases. Germline V gene lookup returns CDR1 SGHTA and CDR2 FQGNSA. The CDR3 runs 17 residues. The V segment lost 2 bases and the J segment 4 bases; nucleotides outside the gene matches: 9. DNA of the CDR3: TGTGCCAGCAGCTTACGGTGGCTAGCGGGGAGGTACAATGAGCAGTTCTTC. Translation gives CASSLRWLAGRYNEQFF.

To note about this clonotype: Because it lacks the conserved phenylalanine or tryptophan at the end, this CDR3 is likely a read error. The rearrangement links TRBV29-1 to TRBJ1-5, with D perhaps TRBD1 (5 bases). Trimming left V 8 bases short and J 1 base short, with 12 bases between. Looked up from germline, CDR1 is SQVTM and CDR2 is ANQGSEA. This CDR3 is 13 amino acids long. The CDR3 DNA follows: TGCAGCATCAGGGCCGGGAGCAATCAGCCCCAGCATTCT. This codes for CSIRAGSNQPQHS.

The chain employs TRBV10-1 and TRBJ2-5; 12 bases map to TRBD2. The J call is doubtful: the DNA matches TRBJ2-7 better. Germline lookup yields CDR1 WNHNN and CDR2 SYGVQD (reference sequence). The CDR3 extends over 15 amino acids. CDR3 residues: CASSEASGGVYEQYF. For the CDR3, the DNA is TGCGCCAGCAGTGAGGCTAGCGGGGGGGTCTACGAGCAGTACTTC.

The gene calls are TRBV29-1 and TRBJ2-7; D possibly corresponds to TRBD2 (5 bases). V was trimmed by 7 bases and J by 4 bases, leaving 20 bases between them. The CDR3 is made up of 14 amino acids. Germline V gene lookup returns CDR1 SQVTM and CDR2 ANQGSEA. The CDR3 DNA sequence: TGCAGCGCTCCTCCGGGGTCGGATAAATACGAGCAGTACTTC. It yields the protein CSAPPGSDKYEQYF.

The chain carries TRBV27 and TRBJ2-7, with TRBD2 matching 11 bases. This CDR3 is 15 amino acids long. CDR1 and CDR2 (germline): MNHEY, SMNVEV (reference sequence). The J segment lost 6 bases and the V segment lost 6 bases, leaving 10 bases of the junction unmatched. The CDR3 reads CASRDRLAGPSEQYF. In DNA form, the CDR3 reads TGTGCCAGCAGAGATCGACTAGCGGGGCCCTCCGAGCAGTACTTC.

This chain joins TRBV9 and TRBJ1-1; D is unresolved. Germline V gene sequence: CDR1 SGDLS, CDR2 YYNGEE. Trimming stripped 3 bases from V and 2 bases from J, with 11 bases between. The length of the CDR3 is 14 residues. The CDR3 DNA is TGTGCCAGCAGCGGTCCGGGGAAAAACACTGAAGCTTTCTTT. Translated: CASSGPGKNTEAFF.

This clonotype was seen a handful of times. The chain employs TRBV7-9 and TRBJ1-1; D perhaps matches TRBD1 (5 bases). V gave up 5 bases and J gave up 7 bases, with 26 bases separating them. Germline CDR1 is SEHNR and CDR2 is FQNEAQ (reference sequence). The CDR3 is 17 amino acids. In DNA form, the CDR3 reads TGTGCCAGCAGCCCTAGAAAGTTAGGACACATAGCGTATGAAGCTTTCTTT. Amino acids: CASSPRKLGHIAYEAFF.

This clonotype was seen more than once but under ten times. The chain couples TRBV6-2 or TRBV6-3 to TRBJ2-7; 7 nucleotides agree with TRBD1. CDR3 length equals 16 residues. With 2 bases clipped from V and 0 bases from J, the junction kept 7 bases outside the gene matches. Germline V gene lookup returns CDR1 MNHEY and CDR2 SVGEGT. CDR3 in amino acids: CASSYETGKNSYEQYF. DNA of the CDR3: TGTGCCAGCAGTTACGAGACAGGGAAGAACTCCTACGAGCAGTACTTC.

In its sample, this clonotype was seen once. The chain recombines TRBV7-9 with TRBJ2-1, with D unclear. Germline V gene sequence: CDR1 SEHNR, CDR2 FQNEAQ (reference sequence). The CDR3 loop spans 12 amino acids. CDR3 region: CAMLSGDNEQFF. CDR3 bases: TGTGCGATGCTAAGTGGGGACAATGAGCAGTTCTTC.

This clonotype was picked up a small number of times. The chain is built from TRBV20-1 and TRBJ2-5; D remains ambiguous. The CDR3 is made up of 12 amino acids. V was pared by 6 bases and J by 2 bases, with 10 bases between. CDR1 is DFQATT and CDR2 is SNEGSKA in the germline V gene (reference sequence). This chain's CDR3 is CSALVVQETQYF. For the CDR3, the DNA is TGCAGTGCGCTAGTTGTGCAAGAGACCCAGTACTTC.